The clone carrying this T cell receptor (beta chain) occurred a few times. The record originates from a study of T cell changes during pregnancy in multiple sclerosis. The CDR3 contains 11 residues. CDR1 and CDR2 from the germline V gene are DFQATT and SNEGSKA (reference sequence). V lost 6 bases and J lost 5, with 10 bases in between. Only in-frame clones appear in the TCRdb table, and some are missing; sequencing was by immunoSEQ multiplex PCR. The profile shows roughly 59,000 clones, 93% of them singletons. The receptor's source is a female donor with multiple sclerosis, enrolled in a pregnancy study. The sequencing used CD4+ T cells from peripheral blood mononuclear cells, collected before pregnancy. The rearrangement joins TRBV20-1 to TRBJ1-1; a possible D gene is TRBD1 (6 bases). This CDR3 is CSAGRGTEAFF. DNA of the CDR3: TGCAGTGCCGGGAGGGGGACTGAAGCTTTCTTT.